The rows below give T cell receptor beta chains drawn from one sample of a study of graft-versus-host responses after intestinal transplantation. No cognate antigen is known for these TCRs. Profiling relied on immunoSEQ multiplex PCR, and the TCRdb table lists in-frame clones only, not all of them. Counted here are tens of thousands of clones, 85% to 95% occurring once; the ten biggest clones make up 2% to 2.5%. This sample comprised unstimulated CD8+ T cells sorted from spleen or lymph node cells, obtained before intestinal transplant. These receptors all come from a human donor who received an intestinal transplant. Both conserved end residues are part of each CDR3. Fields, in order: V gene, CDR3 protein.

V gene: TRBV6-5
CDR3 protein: CASSYSTQADTQYF

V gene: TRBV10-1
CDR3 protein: CASSDSGALPYEQYF

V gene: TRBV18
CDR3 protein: CASSQYKNTEAFF

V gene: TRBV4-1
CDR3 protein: CASSQDSSGGMGNTIYF

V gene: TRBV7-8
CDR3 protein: CASSLPEGANYNEQFF

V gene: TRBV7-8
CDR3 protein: CASSSSSGTYVPDTQYF

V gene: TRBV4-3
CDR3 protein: CASSQDHGQYYGYTF

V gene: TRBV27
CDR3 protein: CASTTGKGGTEAFF

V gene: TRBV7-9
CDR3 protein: CASSGAYEQYF

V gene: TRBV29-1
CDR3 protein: CSVEPSSRIGTDTQYF

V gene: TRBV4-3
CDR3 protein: CASSHPGGSGYTF

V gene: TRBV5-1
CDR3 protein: CASSLEQGTNEKLFF

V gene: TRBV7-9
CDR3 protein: CASSYDKNTEAFF

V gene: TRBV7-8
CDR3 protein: CASSLDRGRTEAFF

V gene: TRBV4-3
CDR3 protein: CASSQEWGPTYEQYF

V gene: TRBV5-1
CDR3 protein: CASSLGVGAYGYTF

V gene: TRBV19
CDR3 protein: CASSTLAGGAYEQYF

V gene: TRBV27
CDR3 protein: CASSGGGNGDTEAFF

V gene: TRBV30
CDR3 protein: CAWSRSGGADEQFF

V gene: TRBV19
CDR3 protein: CASSEALPVYEQYF

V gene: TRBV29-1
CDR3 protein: CLADRGGNEQFF

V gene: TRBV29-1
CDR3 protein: CSVEPLNGENIQYF

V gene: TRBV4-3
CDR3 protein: CASSRVLTSTDTQYF

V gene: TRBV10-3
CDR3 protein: CAIRGGADTQYF

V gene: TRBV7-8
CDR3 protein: CASSLAGTGTYEQYF

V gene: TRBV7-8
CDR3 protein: CASSLGRAGQETQYF

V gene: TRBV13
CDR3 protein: CASSPGGGLAGAPDTQYF

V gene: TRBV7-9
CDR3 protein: CASSLMTGGAGYGYTF

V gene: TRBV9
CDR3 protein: CASSAGGGRFNEQYF

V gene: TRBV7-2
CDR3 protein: CASTLGLADNNEQFF

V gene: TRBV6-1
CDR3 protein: CASSEFPNTGELFF

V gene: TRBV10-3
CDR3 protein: CAISAGRSMNTEAFF

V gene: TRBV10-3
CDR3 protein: CANRDPPRDEQYF

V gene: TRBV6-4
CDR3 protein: CASSDTGTSGLTDTQYF

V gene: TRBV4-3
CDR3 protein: CASSQEAEGNQPQHF

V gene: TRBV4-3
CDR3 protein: CASSQDFGQGRGNTIYF

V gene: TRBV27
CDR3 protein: CASSLLHRGGSYEQYF

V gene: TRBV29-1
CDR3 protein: CSVEKRPGANTGELFF

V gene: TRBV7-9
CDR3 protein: CASSLIGGGSLGEQFF

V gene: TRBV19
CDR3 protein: CASSITPNLAGRRTDTQYF

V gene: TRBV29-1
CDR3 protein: CSVEVVRQDETQYF

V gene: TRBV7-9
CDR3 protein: CASRGPGQGTEFGTQYF

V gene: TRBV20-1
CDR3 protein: CSASGLAEAFF

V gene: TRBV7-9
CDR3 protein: CASSFSRGVTDTQYF

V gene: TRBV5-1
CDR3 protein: CASSASGTDYGYTF

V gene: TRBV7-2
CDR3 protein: CASSSFPERGSYNYGYTF

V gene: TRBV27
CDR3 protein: CASSLRQDSYEQYF

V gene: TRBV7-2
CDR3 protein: CASSFVEEQFF

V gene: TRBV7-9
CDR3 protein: CASSLLAGTLQETQYF

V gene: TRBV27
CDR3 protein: CASRGSGYYEQYF

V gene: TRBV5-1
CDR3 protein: CASSLVVAGGYGNIQYF